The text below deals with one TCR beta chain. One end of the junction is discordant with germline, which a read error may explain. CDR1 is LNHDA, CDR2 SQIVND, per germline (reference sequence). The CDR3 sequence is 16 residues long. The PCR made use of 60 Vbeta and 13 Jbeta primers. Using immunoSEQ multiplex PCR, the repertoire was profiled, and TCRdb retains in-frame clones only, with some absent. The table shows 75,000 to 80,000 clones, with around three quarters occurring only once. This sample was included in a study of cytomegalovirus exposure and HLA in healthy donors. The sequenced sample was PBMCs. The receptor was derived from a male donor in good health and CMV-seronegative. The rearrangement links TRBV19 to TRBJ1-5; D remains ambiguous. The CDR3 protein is CASSIAEVPGNQPQNF. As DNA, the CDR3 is TGTGCCAGTAGTATAGCTGAGGTCCCCGGCAATCAGCCCCAGAATTTT.